This TCR beta chain was identified in a study of pediatric ulcerative colitis. About this clone itself: The antigen remains undetermined.

Profiling relied on immunoSEQ multiplex PCR, and the TCRdb table lists in-frame clones only, not all of them. The sample consists of 40,000 to 60,000 clones, about 78% of them appearing once. The CDR3 runs to 14 residues. Germline V gene lookup returns CDR1 SGHTA and CDR2 FQGNSA. The ends lost 3 bases at V and 4 bases at J; junction bases unmatched: 5. Rectal tissue came from one to two pinch biopsies taken at colonoscopy. Whole-study findings and limits: All ulcerative colitis patients, but no controls, carried two rectal clonotypes. Ulcerative colitis patients shared more blood-rectal clones than controls. Rectal repertoires separated controls, mild-moderate and acute severe colitis.

Input material: gut tissue. V usage is TRBV7-2 and J usage is TRBJ2-5, with 7 bases that match TRBD1. The source is a girl aged 5-17 years with moderate ulcerative colitis. CDR3 residues: CASSFYRGSETQYF. The CDR3 region has the DNA TGTGCCAGCAGCTTTTACAGGGGATCAGAGACCCAGTACTTC.